The source of this T cell receptor beta chain is a study of PD-1 blockade in mismatch repair-deficient tumors. Turning to the study itself: Enrolled about 2013-2017, patients had progressing, pretreated mismatch repair-deficient cancers of 12 to 13 types.

Overall study results and limits: Tumor-resident clones, often undetectable pretreatment in blood, expanded then contracted after pembrolizumab.

On this clone: As yet, its antigen is unknown.

This CDR3 spans 15 amino acids. Germline CDR1 is MNHEY and CDR2 is SMNVEV (reference sequence). The junction had 7 bases not matched to a gene; V was cut back by 5 bases and J by 0 bases. This table comes from immunoSEQ multiplex PCR, and its TCRdb copy is limited to in-frame clones, with some not included. Altogether roughly 110,000 clones are present, approximately 80% being singletons, with the ten largest covering approximately 4.7%. This specimen consisted of peripheral blood, obtained 60 to 65 weeks after starting pembrolizumab. The receptor was isolated from an adult with mismatch repair-deficient cancer. The rearrangement uses TRBV27 and TRBJ2-7; 7 bases map to TRBD1. CDR3 in DNA: TGTGCCAGCAGTGGGTTCGGGGACAGCTCCTACGAGCAGTACTTC. This sequence encodes CASSGFGDSSYEQYF.